This T cell receptor (beta chain) was obtained from a study of blood T cell repertoires in COVID-19. About the research overall: Nucleic acid was either cDNA or gDNA, and it came from T cells, B-cell-depleted T cells, or PBMCs.

The J segment lost 4 bases and the V segment lost 9 bases, leaving 12 bases of the junction unmatched. From germline, CDR1 is KGHDR and CDR2 SFDVKD. CDR3 size: 16 residues. In the authors' workflow: Amplified reference gene primers provided the basis for estimating nucleated cell counts. Clones were read by immunoSEQ multiplex PCR, and TCRdb kept only the in-frame ones, dropping some. V and J calls plus clone size are reproduced from that table; the DNA served to infer D and trimming. The sample has 120,000 or so clones; around 85% are singletons. This chain connects TRBV24-1 to TRBJ2-2, with 8 bases matching TRBD1. This TCR derives from a man in his 60s with acute or convalescent COVID-19. Sequenced sample: peripheral blood. The CDR3 DNA reads TGTGCCACCGCCGGATGGGGGACAGGAGGCACCGGGGAGCTGTTTTTT. Residues: CATAGWGTGGTGELFF.